This TCR beta chain appears in the sequencing data of a study of T cells after yellow fever vaccination. Background on the study: Some fractions had low cell numbers, and these were prepared with SMART-Seq v4 Ultra Low Input. Study-level points and caveats: Weaker in magnitude, the secondary response showed a faster peak on day 5 versus 15.

This CDR3 has 15 residues. Trimming pared 0 bases from V and 6 bases from J, leaving 9 bases between. The germline gives CDR1 SEHNR, CDR2 FQNEAQ (reference sequence). This clonotype has a handful of counts. Its specificity is unknown. In making TCR cDNA, 5'RACE template switching added a universal primer site and UMIs to it. One entry per CDR3 protein, called by TCRdb with MiXCR from the 5' RACE reads. The sample contains fewer than 400,000 distinct CDR3 sequences, roughly 10% of which appear only once. This rearrangement joins TRBV7-9 to TRBJ1-6; maybe TRBD1 (5 bases). Source: CD4+ T cells sorted from PBMCs, taken 45 days after the yellow fever booster vaccination. This clonotype originated in a man younger than 35 who received the YFV17D yellow fever vaccine. This CDR3 is CASSLASGINSPLHF. The CDR3 nucleotides are TGTGCCAGCAGCTTAGCCTCAGGGATTAATTCACCCCTCCACTTT.